These T cell receptor beta chains were read from a single sample in a study of metastatic and nonmetastatic thyroid tumors. TCRdb re-called the PCR reads with MiXCR. Seen here are about 70,000 clones, 18% observed once, and the top ten hold around 13%. The sequenced material came from blood. The receptors were gathered from a female donor with papillary thyroid cancer or a benign thyroid nodule (not recorded which). Some clones in this sample may be carry-over from other donors' samples. Each CDR3 is given with its conserved first and last residue. D genes are given only for firm matches. Clone size is given for some rows only: seen once, a few or many times, or a class if the clone is expanded.

v_gene,j_gene,d_gene,abundance,CDR3nt,CDR3aa
TRBV29-1,TRBJ2-7,TRBD1,many,TGCAGCGTTATCCCCCAGAGGGACAGGGGGCAGACATACACCTACGAGCAGTACTTC,CSVIPQRDRGQTYTYEQYF
TRBV20-1,TRBJ2-2,-,many,TGCAGTGCTAGAGAGCGACGAAACACCGGGGAGCTGTTTTTT,CSARERRNTGELFF
TRBV18,TRBJ2-7,TRBD1,few,TGTGCCAGCTCACCGGGGACAGTGAATGAGCAGTACTTC,CASSPGTVNEQYF
TRBV9,TRBJ1-5,-,many,TGTGCCAGCAGCCCCTCGACGGCCGTGGGGCAGCCCCAGCATTTT,CASSPSTAVGQPQHF
TRBV14,TRBJ2-3,TRBD2,-,TGTGCCAGCAGCCCCTCACTAGCGGGGGTCGGAGATACGCAGTATTTT,CASSPSLAGVGDTQYF
TRBV6-5,TRBJ2-1,-,few,TGCGCCAGCAGTTACTCTATTGTGGCCGCAGACAATGAGCAGTTCTTC,CASSYSIVAADNEQFF
TRBV6-1,TRBJ1-5,-,few,TGTGCCAGCAGTGATGAAAGGGATCAACCCCAGCATTTT,CASSDERDQPQHF
TRBV14,TRBJ1-2,-,few,TGTGCCAGCAGCCTGGGTGGGTCCGGCTACACCTTC,CASSLGGSGYTF
TRBV24-1,TRBJ2-7,TRBD1,-,TGTGCCACCAGTGGAATTTCCCTGACAGGGGGCATCGAGCAGTACTTC,CATSGISLTGGIEQYF
TRBV11-2,TRBJ2-1,-,many,TGTGCCAGCAGCTTTTCTAGAAACAATGAGCAGTTCTTC,CASSFSRNNEQFF
TRBV6-9,TRBJ1-5,TRBD1,-,TGTGCCAGCAGTAAGGAACAGGGGTTCGGCAATCAGCCCCAGCATTTT,CASSKEQGFGNQPQHF
TRBV7-7,TRBJ2-5,TRBD2,-,TGTGCTAGCAGCCCCAGACGGCTAGCGGGAGAAGAGGGGGAGACCCAGTACTTC,CASSPRRLAGEEGETQYF
TRBV18,TRBJ1-4,-,many,TGTGCCAGCTCACCCAAACCAGGGGCGCGGGATGAAAAACTGTTTTTT,CASSPKPGARDEKLFF
TRBV11-2,TRBJ2-7,-,many,TGTGCCAGCAGCTTTTTCGGGAACGGCGGGGAGCAGTACTTC,CASSFFGNGGEQYF
TRBV28,TRBJ2-1,TRBD2,many,TGTGCCAGCAGCCGACTAGCGGGAGGGGGGGATGAGCAGTTCTTC,CASSRLAGGGDEQFF
TRBV18,TRBJ1-1,-,-,TGTGCCAGCTCACCACTGTCGAAACAGGGCACTGAAGCTTTCTTT,CASSPLSKQGTEAFF
TRBV6-2/TRBV6-3,TRBJ2-7,-,few,TGTGCCAGCAGTTACGGGGGAAGCTACGAGCAGTACTTC,CASSYGGSYEQYF
TRBV28,TRBJ2-3,-,many,TGTGCCAGCAGTTTTGGGGGCAGGGCTAGGTTCACAGATACGCAGTATTTT,CASSFGGRARFTDTQYF
TRBV19,TRBJ2-5,TRBD2,-,TGTGTCAGTAGTATAGGGCCTAGCGGGAGATGGAGCCAAGAGACCCAGTACTTC,CVSSIGPSGRWSQETQYF
TRBV18,TRBJ1-1,-,many,TGTGCCAGCTCACCGGTAGTTGCAAACACTGAAGCTTTCTTT,CASSPVVANTEAFF
TRBV11-1,TRBJ2-1,TRBD1,-,TGTGCCAGCAGCTTAGTGGGGACAGAGTACAATGAGCAGTTCTTC,CASSLVGTEYNEQFF
TRBV7-9,TRBJ2-7,TRBD1,many,TGTGCCAGCAGCTCCGGACAGGGAACCTACGAGCAGTACTTC,CASSSGQGTYEQYF
TRBV7-3,TRBJ2-3,-,many,TGTGCCAGCAGCCCCAGTGTCGGAACCACAGATACGCAGTATTTT,CASSPSVGTTDTQYF
TRBV28,TRBJ2-2,TRBD2,-,TGTGCCAGCATAACGGCGGGAGAAGGGGACACCGGGGAGCTGTTTTTT,CASITAGEGDTGELFF
TRBV7-3,TRBJ1-6,TRBD1,many,TGTGCCAGCAGCTTGATGGGACAGGGAGTCTCACCCCTCCACTTT,CASSLMGQGVSPLHF
TRBV20-1,TRBJ1-1,-,many,TGCAGTGCTAGGGAGGGGGTGGGCTTTGAAGCTTTCTTT,CSAREGVGFEAFF
TRBV19,TRBJ2-1,TRBD1,many,TGTGCCAGTAGTGGTGGGGACAGGTTCGACAATGAGCAGTTCTTC,CASSGGDRFDNEQFF